The 8 T cell receptor beta chains in this list originate from one sample, sequenced in a study of blood T cell repertoires in COVID-19 (dated by TCRdb to the early 2020s). The library was made by the immunoSEQ multiplex PCR assay. The source is immuneACCESS, and TCRdb retained only in-frame sequences with V and J called. Part of the clones is not carried over; for the studies checked, unresolved V genes explain less than half of this, and the remainder is unexplained. For this sample the table gives nearly 350,000 clones, of which about 87% were detected only once. About 6.9% of the sample is taken by the ten largest. The sequencing sample was made of peripheral blood. These receptors were taken from a woman aged 45-59 years with COVID-19, enrolled during active disease.

This chain joins TRBV27 and TRBJ2-2, with unresolved D. Germline CDR1 reads MNHEY; CDR2 reads SMNVEV (reference sequence). CDR3 length: 14 amino acids. Trimming took 3 bases from V and 3 from J, leaving 8 bases between them. The CDR3 DNA reads TGTGCCAGCAGTTTGAATCCGGACACCGGGGAGCTGTTTTTT. Translating gives CASSLNPDTGELFF.

V gene TRBV30 combines with J gene TRBJ1-2; 10 nucleotides agree with TRBD1. V lost 3 bases, J lost 9 bases, and 10 bases stayed unmatched. Germline loops: CDR1 GTSNPN, CDR2 SVGIG (reference sequence). This CDR3 contains 14 residues. DNA for the CDR3: TGTGCCTGGAGGTCATTGGGGACAGGGGAGCGCTACACCTTC. Protein sequence: CAWRSLGTGERYTF.

The chain joins TRBV6-6 to TRBJ2-5; 9 bases align to TRBD1. V lost 6 bases and J lost 5; bases outside the gene matches: 10. Germline values: CDR1 MNHNY, CDR2 SVGAGI (reference sequence). This CDR3 has 15 residues. CDR3 amino acids: CASRYPGQGEETQYF. The CDR3 nucleotides read TGTGCCAGCAGGTATCCGGGACAGGGAGAGGAGACCCAGTACTTC.

The V and J genes are TRBV27 and TRBJ1-4; 7 bases fit TRBD1. Germline trimming cut 3 bases from V and 3 bases from J; bases unmatched to any gene: 4. The germline CDR1 and CDR2 sequences are MNHEY and SMNVEV (reference sequence). This CDR3 comprises 15 residues. CDR3: CASSLRGRANEKLFF. CDR3 bases: TGTGCCAGCAGTTTGAGGGGGCGAGCTAATGAAAAACTGTTTTTT.

On this clone: The germline gene is not matched at one end of the junction; a read error may be the cause. The V gene is TRBV7-7, the J gene TRBJ2-1; 12 nucleotides agree with TRBD2. Per germline, CDR1 SSHAT and CDR2 FNYEAQ (reference sequence). The CDR3 loop spans 21 amino acids. CDR3 coding DNA: TGTGCTAGCAGCGCAAGGGCGGCAGGACTAGCGGGAACCACATCCTACAATGAGCAGTTCTTC. It is translated as CASSARAAGLAGTTSYNEQFF.

The V call is TRBV7-9, the J call TRBJ1-2; tentatively, D is TRBD1 (6 bases). V was trimmed by 3 bases and J by 4 bases, leaving 12 bases between them. The CDR3 is 14 residues long. Per the germline V gene, CDR1 is SEHNR and CDR2 is FQNEAQ (reference sequence). CDR3 residues: CASSFTGSTYGYTF. The CDR3 DNA sequence: TGTGCCAGCAGCTTTACAGGGTCCACCTATGGCTACACCTTC.

The J gene is TRBJ1-1, the V gene TRBV19; tentative D call: TRBD1 (6 bases). The ends were cut back, 8 bases at V and 4 bases at J, with 17 bases in the middle. The CDR3 totals 14 residues. In germline, CDR1 is LNHDA, CDR2 SQIVND (reference sequence). The CDR3 bases are TGTGCCAGTCGGATGGGGGGGGCGGTCACTGAAGCTTTCTTT. Protein: CASRMGGAVTEAFF.

The V call is TRBV7-9, the J call TRBJ1-1; perhaps TRBD1 as D (6 bases). The germline V gene has CDR1 SEHNR and CDR2 FQNEAQ (reference sequence). CDR3 length: 15 residues. Between the trimmed V and J ends, which lost 5 bases and 1 base, there was a span of 14 bases. CDR3 DNA sequence: TGTGCCAGCAGCCCGACGACAGGACCGAACACTGAAGCTTTCTTT. Its protein is CASSPTTGPNTEAFF.